The 21 T cell receptor beta chains given below trace back to one sample, sequenced in a study of control samples from healthy donors and cancer patients. Using immunoSEQ multiplex PCR, the repertoire was profiled, and TCRdb retains in-frame clones only, with some absent. The sample yields approximately 160,000 clones, 94% seen once. Sequenced input: blood. These receptors originate from a woman younger than 30 in good health.

V usage is TRBV15 and J usage is TRBJ2-3; D ambiguous. The germline V gene has CDR1 LNHNV and CDR2 YYDKDF (reference sequence). The germline V and J ends were trimmed by 0 bases and 2 bases, with 15 bases remaining between them. The CDR3 has 17 residues. In DNA form, the CDR3 reads TGTGCCACCAGCAGAGATCATCGGAAAGCCCCCACAGATACGCAGTATTTT. Translation gives CATSRDHRKAPTDTQYF.

The chain carries TRBV2 and TRBJ2-2; D is perhaps TRBD1 (6 bases). Germline CDR1 reads SNHLY; CDR2 reads FYNNEI. The V end was cut by 6 bases, the J end by 4 bases, with 15 bases between. The CDR3 has 15 amino acids. DNA of the CDR3: TGTGCCAGCAGGGGTCGACAGGAGACCACCGGGGAGCTGTTTTTT. Translated: CASRGRQETTGELFF.

This clone was seen once. The chain recombines TRBV7-9 with TRBJ2-1; 9 bases line up with TRBD2. V lost 3 bases to trimming and J lost 5 bases; unmatched junction nucleotides: 5. Germline V lookup: CDR1 SEHNR, CDR2 FQNEAQ (reference sequence). The CDR3 is 15 residues long. This CDR3 is CASSLAIAGDNEQFF. The CDR3 DNA is TGTGCCAGCAGCTTGGCAATAGCGGGAGACAATGAGCAGTTCTTC.

This sequence joins TRBV10-3 and TRBJ1-4; D may be TRBD1 (5 bases). Trimming stripped 6 bases from V and 8 bases from J, with 13 bases between. CDR3 size: 13 residues. CDR1 is ENHRY and CDR2 is SYGVKD in the germline V gene. The CDR3 nucleotides read TGTGCCATCAGGGGAGGGGTTGGCGAAAAACTGTTTTTT. Amino acids: CAIRGGVGEKLFF.

The chain couples TRBV2 to TRBJ1-1, with 8 bases lining up with TRBD1. V trimming: 6 bases; J trimming: 5 bases; junction bases outside the gene matches: 8. The germline CDR1 and CDR2 sequences are SNHLY and FYNNEI. CDR3 length: 14 residues. CDR3 sequence: CASSRGQGGTEAFF. CDR3 in DNA: TGTGCCAGCAGCCGCGGACAGGGAGGTACTGAAGCTTTCTTT.

In regard to this clone: A read error may produce the germline difference seen at one junction end. The chain is built from TRBV6-1 and TRBJ1-2; a possible D gene is TRBD1 (6 bases). The germline gives CDR1 MNHNS, CDR2 SASEGT. This CDR3 has 11 residues. The CDR3 region is CASSELTGPIF. In nucleotides, the CDR3 is TGTGCCAGCAGTGAGCTGACAGGCCCTATCTTC.

Comment on this clone: Other nucleotide sequences in the sample specify the same CDR3. This chain uses TRBV2 with TRBJ2-5; D remains unclear. Germline V CDR1 and CDR2: SNHLY, FYNNEI. V was shortened by 1 base and J by 5 bases, with 2 bases between the two germline ends. This CDR3 has 11 amino acids. CDR3 protein: CASSEGETQYF. For the CDR3, the DNA is TGTGCCAGCAGTGAAGGGGAGACCCAGTACTTC.

The chain couples TRBV5-4 to TRBJ1-6; no clear D gene. This CDR3 is built from 15 residues. Trimming took 0 bases from V and 6 from J, leaving 10 bases between them. The germline V gene encodes CDR1 SGHNT and CDR2 YYREEE (reference sequence). This CDR3 is CASSLDFGFNSPLHF. Written as DNA, the CDR3 is TGTGCCAGCAGCTTGGATTTCGGATTTAATTCACCCCTCCACTTT. The whole variable domain, remainder taken from reference TRBV5-4 and TRBJ1-6, is ETGVTQSPTHLIKTRGQQVTLRCSSQSGHNTVSWYQQALGQGPQFIFQYYREEENGRGNFPPRFSGLQFPNYSSELNVNALELDDSALYLCASSLDFGFNSPLHFGNGTRLTVT.

The CDR3, as DNA: TGCGCCAGCAGCAGGACTCAAGGGGTAGCCAAAAACATTCAGTACTTC. Its translation is CASSRTQGVAKNIQYF. The chain joins TRBV5-1 to TRBJ2-4; perhaps D is TRBD1 or TRBD2 (5 bases each). Trimming left V 4 bases short and J 0 bases short, with 14 bases between. Germline assignment: CDR1 SGHRS and CDR2 YFSETQ. CDR3 length equals 16 residues.

The chain recombines TRBV29-1 with TRBJ2-1; TRBD2 matches 7 bases. Germline values: CDR1 SQVTM, CDR2 ANQGSEA. This CDR3 has 12 residues. Trimming at V came to 5 bases and at J to 6 bases, leaving 4 bases not matched to a gene. In nucleotides, the CDR3 is TGCAGCGTTAGGTGGGAGGGCAATGAGCAGTTCTTC. Protein sequence: CSVRWEGNEQFF.

This clone was seen a single time. The rearrangement joins TRBV11-3 to TRBJ2-7; possibly TRBD1 or TRBD2 for D (5 bases each). This CDR3 has 16 amino acids. Germline loops: CDR1 SGHNT, CDR2 YENEEA. Deletions cut 5 bases from V and 6 bases from J, with 23 bases between. The CDR3 region has the DNA TGTGCCAGCAGCCCCCATCCCTCCATCACGGGGCCCGAGCAGTACTTC. Amino acids: CASSPHPSITGPEQYF.

The V and J genes are TRBV28 and TRBJ1-1; TRBD1 might be the D (5 bases). Germline loops: CDR1 MDHEN, CDR2 SYDVKM. The CDR3 sequence is 15 residues long. V lost 3 bases to trimming and J lost 4 bases, with 15 bases between them. CDR3 bases: TGTGCCAGCAGTTTGGGCCGGGCTAGGGGCACTGAAGCTTTCTTT. As protein: CASSLGRARGTEAFF.

The chain is built from TRBV7-2 and TRBJ1-2; D not resolved. Trimming cost V 8 bases and J 6 bases, with 10 bases left between them. This CDR3 is built from 11 residues. From germline, CDR1 is SGHTA and CDR2 FQGNSA. The CDR3 coding sequence is TGTGCCAGCGGCCTAGGAGATGGCTACACCTTC. Its protein product is CASGLGDGYTF. The entire variable domain, with the rest obtained from reference TRBV7-2 and TRBJ1-2, is as follows: GAGVSQSPSNKVTEKGKDVELRCDPISGHTALYWYRQSLGQGLEFLIYFQGNSAPDKSGLPSDRFSAERTGGSVSTLTIQRTQQEDSAVYLCASGLGDGYTFGSGTRLTVV.

The chain joins TRBV10-2 to TRBJ2-3; 10 nucleotides line up with TRBD1. Germline V gives CDR1 WSHSY, CDR2 SAAADI. The CDR3 is 13 amino acids. The V segment lost 8 bases and the J segment 5 bases; nucleotides outside the gene matches: 4. The CDR3 DNA reads TGCGCCAGCGGGGACAGGGGTCAAGATACGCAGTATTTT. The encoded protein is CASGDRGQDTQYF.

The chain employs TRBV27 and TRBJ1-1; D perhaps matches TRBD1 (5 bases). CDR3 length: 13 amino acids. Trimming stripped 2 bases from V and 8 bases from J, with 12 bases between. CDR1 MNHEY and CDR2 SMNVEV come from the germline V gene (reference sequence). In DNA, the CDR3 is TGTGCCAGCAGTTTACTACCCCGGGGCGAAGCTTTCTTT. Translated, it gives CASSLLPRGEAFF.

The chain uses TRBV29-1 and TRBJ2-5; TRBD2 matches 7 bases. Trimming at V came to 1 base and at J to 5 bases, leaving 10 bases not matched to a gene. This CDR3 comprises 15 residues. Germline CDR1 and CDR2: SQVTM and ANQGSEA. Here the CDR3 reads CSVEGGGRAVETQYF. CDR3 bases: TGCAGCGTTGAAGGTGGAGGGAGGGCCGTCGAGACCCAGTACTTC.

This chain joins TRBV9 and TRBJ2-6; tentative D call: TRBD1 (5 bases). Germline CDR1 is SGDLS and CDR2 is YYNGEE. CDR3 length equals 17 residues. V was cut by 4 bases and J by 2 bases, with 16 bases left in between. The CDR3: CASSLQFRVPGANVLTF. The CDR3 DNA sequence: TGTGCCAGCAGCCTCCAATTCAGGGTACCTGGGGCCAACGTCCTGACTTTC. The full variable domain, its missing parts supplied by reference TRBV9 and TRBJ2-6, is DSGVTQTPKHLITATGQRVTLRCSPRSGDLSVYWYQQSLDQGLQFLIQYYNGEERAKGNILERFSAQQFPDLHSELNLSSLELGDSALYFCASSLQFRVPGANVLTFGAGSRLTVL.

The chain links TRBV28 to TRBJ1-1; tentatively, D is TRBD1 (6 bases). This CDR3 has 17 residues. Germline CDR1 is MDHEN and CDR2 is SYDVKM. V lost 5 bases, J lost 3 bases, and 22 bases lay in between. CDR3 DNA sequence: TGTGCCAGCAGTACCCGCACACAGGGAGTTGGGGACACTGAAGCTTTCTTT. Its protein product is CASSTRTQGVGDTEAFF.

The gene calls are TRBV29-1 and TRBJ2-7, with 7 positions matching TRBD1. In germline, CDR1 is SQVTM, CDR2 ANQGSEA. This CDR3 contains 13 residues. The junction had 8 bases not matched to a gene; V was cut back by 4 bases and J by 5 bases. CDR3 residues: CSVVPGGLNEQYF. In nucleotides, the CDR3 is TGCAGCGTTGTGCCAGGGGGATTGAACGAGCAGTACTTC.

The J gene is TRBJ2-6, the V gene TRBV11-3, with D unresolved. Between the trimmed V and J ends, which lost 3 bases and 0 bases, there was a span of 3 bases. The CDR3 totals 14 residues. CDR1 SGHNT and CDR2 YENEEA come from the germline V gene. Here the CDR3 reads CASSFGSGANVLTF. CDR3 bases: TGTGCCAGCAGCTTTGGCTCTGGGGCCAACGTCCTGACTTTC.

The chain combines TRBV7-2 with TRBJ1-4, with D unclear. Trimming took off 4 bases at V and 3 bases at J, with 9 bases between the two ends. The CDR3 contains 14 residues. The germline V gene has CDR1 SGHTA and CDR2 FQGNSA. CDR3 sequence (DNA): TGTGCCAGCAGCTCCCTCGGGGCTAATGAAAAACTGTTTTTT. Its translation: CASSSLGANEKLFF. The full variable domain, rest sourced from reference TRBV7-2 and TRBJ1-4, is GAGVSQSPSNKVTEKGKDVELRCDPISGHTALYWYRQSLGQGLEFLIYFQGNSAPDKSGLPSDRFSAERTGGSVSTLTIQRTQQEDSAVYLCASSSLGANEKLFFGSGTQLSVL.